This T cell receptor beta chain comes out of a study of T cell repertoires in cytomegalovirus infection (dated by TCRdb to the late 2010s). Looking at the study overall: The peptide stimulations were aimed at well-studied HLA-B-restricted epitopes as well as recently identified HLA-C-restricted CMV epitopes, whose presentation resists viral immunomodulation. The HLA type of each donor mattered for the analysis, because public TCR beta signatures pointed to carriage of CMV infection along with the matching HLA type.

Sequenced using an Illumina HiSeq 1500. TCRdb applied fastp at Q25 and MiXCR to the public reads, then kept only in-frame beta chains. One record per CDR3 amino acid sequence lists the most common genes and DNA. The sample table shows 80,000 to 95,000 distinct CDR3 sequences, and 25% to 35% are seen once. The ten largest clones add up to 71% of the sample. The germline V gene encodes CDR1 MNHEY and CDR2 SMNVEV (reference sequence). V is trimmed back by 4 bases and J by 7 bases, and the junction contains 7 bases that no gene match accounts for. The CDR3 covers 14 residues, taking in both the cysteine and the phenylalanine. Of all the DNA, just the CDR3 is kept, 42 bases in frame from base 1. Points on this clonotype: Its antigen is still unknown. No much larger clonotype is one base removed from it; base qualities were not supplied.

What the research found in general, with its limitations: Carriers of CMV infection plus the relevant HLA type were discriminated by the cumulative frequency of public TCR beta family members in the study cohort and in an independent approximately 400-donor cohort. The ex vivo response was dominated by HLA-C-restricted CMV-specific TCR beta clonotypes, and the single most frequent clonotype in two of eight donors was supplied by these HLA-C-restricted clonotypes.

The intended sense of this specimen's treatment or condition label: in vitro stimulation with specific CMV peptide epitopes to enrich CMV-specific T cells. This sample comprised CD8+ T cells from cultured PBMCs, obtained from culture after CMV antigen stimulation. The TCR originated in a human donor in good health (CMV status not recorded). Some clones in this sample may be carry-over from other donors' samples. The chain uses TRBV27 and TRBJ1-2, and TRBD1 aligns with 9 junction nucleotides. Here the CDR3 is given as CASSSWDRVSGYTF. The DNA reads TGTGCCAGCAGTTCCTGGGACAGGGTCAGTGGCTACACCTTC.